This T cell receptor beta chain was retrieved from a study of blood T cell repertoires in COVID-19. Measured with immunoSEQ multiplex PCR; TCRdb has only the in-frame clones, and not every one. The table has 150,000 to 200,000 clones, roughly 85% seen once; the top ten hold more than 8.5%. V lost 6 bases to trimming and J lost 0 bases; unmatched junction nucleotides: 5. In germline, CDR1 is MNHEY, CDR2 SVGAGI. This CDR3 region has 15 residues. Everyone who took part was roughly 18 to 90 years old, and they came from about two dozen US areas. For recovered donors of Cohort 3, there were two negative PCRs, clearance, or symptom resolution.

Sequencing used PBMCs or T cells enriched from blood (not recorded which). The rearrangement joins TRBV6-5 to TRBJ1-5; 7 nucleotides agree with TRBD1. This TCR was recovered from a woman under 30 who had recovered from COVID-19. CDR3 nucleotides: TGTGCCAGCAGACGACAGGGAAATAGCAATCAGCCCCAGCATTTT. Translating it yields CASRRQGNSNQPQHF.